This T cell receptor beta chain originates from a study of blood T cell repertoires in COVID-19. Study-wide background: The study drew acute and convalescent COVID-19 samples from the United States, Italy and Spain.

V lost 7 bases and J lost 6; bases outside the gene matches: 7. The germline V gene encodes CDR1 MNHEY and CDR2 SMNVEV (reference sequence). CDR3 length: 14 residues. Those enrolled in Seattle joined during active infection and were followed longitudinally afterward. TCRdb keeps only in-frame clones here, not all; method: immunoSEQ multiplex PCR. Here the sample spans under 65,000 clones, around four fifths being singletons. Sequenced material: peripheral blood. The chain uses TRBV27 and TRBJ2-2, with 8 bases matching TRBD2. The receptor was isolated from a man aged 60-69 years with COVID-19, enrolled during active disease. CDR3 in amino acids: CASNPGLGAGELFF. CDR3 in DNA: TGTGCCAGCAATCCGGGACTAGGGGCCGGGGAGCTGTTTTTT.